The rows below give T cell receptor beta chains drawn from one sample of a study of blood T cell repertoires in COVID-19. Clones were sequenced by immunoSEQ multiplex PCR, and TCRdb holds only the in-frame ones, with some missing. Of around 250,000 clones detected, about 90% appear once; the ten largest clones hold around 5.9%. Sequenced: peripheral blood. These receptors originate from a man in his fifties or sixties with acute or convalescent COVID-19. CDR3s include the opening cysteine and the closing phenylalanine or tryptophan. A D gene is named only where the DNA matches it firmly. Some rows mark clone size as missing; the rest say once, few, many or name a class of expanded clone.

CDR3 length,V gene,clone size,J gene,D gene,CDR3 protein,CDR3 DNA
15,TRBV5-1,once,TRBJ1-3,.,CASSLRAGRGNTIYF,TGCGCCAGCAGCTTGAGGGCAGGGAGGGGAAACACCATATATTTT
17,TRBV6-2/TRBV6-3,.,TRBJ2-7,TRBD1,CASSSPGQTPLYYEQYF,TGTGCCAGCAGTTCCCCGGGACAGACCCCCTTGTACTACGAGCAGTACTTC
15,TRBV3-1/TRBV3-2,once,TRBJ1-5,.,CASSHSRGGGQPQHF,TGTGCCAGCAGCCACAGTCGCGGGGGTGGCCAGCCCCAGCATTTT
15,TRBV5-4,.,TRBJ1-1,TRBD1,CASSLVPGGETEAFF,TGTGCCAGCAGCTTGGTCCCAGGGGGAGAGACTGAAGCTTTCTTT
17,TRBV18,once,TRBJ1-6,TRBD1,CASSPRPGTGSSSPLHF,TGTGCCAGCTCGCCTCGTCCCGGGACAGGGTCCAGTTCACCCCTCCACTTT
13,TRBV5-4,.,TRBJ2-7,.,CASSADRAYEQYF,TGTGCCAGCAGCGCGGACAGAGCCTACGAGCAGTACTTC
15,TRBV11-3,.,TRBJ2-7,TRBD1,CASSPSVTGAYEQYF,TGTGCCAGCAGCCCGAGCGTTACAGGGGCCTACGAGCAGTACTTC
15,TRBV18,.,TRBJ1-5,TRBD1,CASSPEDREGQPQHF,TGTGCCAGCTCCCCCGAGGACAGGGAGGGGCAGCCCCAGCATTTT
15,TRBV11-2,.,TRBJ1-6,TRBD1,CASSLGQGANSPLHF,TGTGCCAGCAGCTTAGGGCAGGGGGCCAATTCACCCCTCCACTTT
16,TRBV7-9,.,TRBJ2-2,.,CASSLASTRNTGELFF,TGTGCCAGCAGCTTAGCCTCAACTCGGAACACCGGGGAGCTGTTTTTT
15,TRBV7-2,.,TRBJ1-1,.,CASRDRRGGNTEAFF,TGTGCCAGCAGGGACCGAAGAGGGGGTAACACTGAAGCTTTCTTT
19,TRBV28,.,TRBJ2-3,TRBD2,CASSLPGTSVGPITDTQYF,TGTGCCAGCAGTTTACCCGGGACTAGCGTGGGGCCGATCACAGATACGCAGTATTTT
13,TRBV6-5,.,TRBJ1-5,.,CASSSTGNQPQHF,TGTGCCAGCAGTTCGACGGGGAATCAGCCCCAGCATTTT
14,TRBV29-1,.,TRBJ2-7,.,CSVGPFRRGDEQYF,TGCAGCGTTGGGCCCTTTAGGAGAGGCGACGAGCAGTACTTC
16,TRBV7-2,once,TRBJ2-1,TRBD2,CASSSLGGGAYNEQFF,TGTGCCAGCAGCTCCCTCGGGGGAGGGGCCTACAATGAGCAGTTCTTC
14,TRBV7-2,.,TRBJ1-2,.,CASSFEAFNPGYTF,TGTGCCAGCAGCTTTGAGGCGTTTAACCCGGGCTACACCTTC